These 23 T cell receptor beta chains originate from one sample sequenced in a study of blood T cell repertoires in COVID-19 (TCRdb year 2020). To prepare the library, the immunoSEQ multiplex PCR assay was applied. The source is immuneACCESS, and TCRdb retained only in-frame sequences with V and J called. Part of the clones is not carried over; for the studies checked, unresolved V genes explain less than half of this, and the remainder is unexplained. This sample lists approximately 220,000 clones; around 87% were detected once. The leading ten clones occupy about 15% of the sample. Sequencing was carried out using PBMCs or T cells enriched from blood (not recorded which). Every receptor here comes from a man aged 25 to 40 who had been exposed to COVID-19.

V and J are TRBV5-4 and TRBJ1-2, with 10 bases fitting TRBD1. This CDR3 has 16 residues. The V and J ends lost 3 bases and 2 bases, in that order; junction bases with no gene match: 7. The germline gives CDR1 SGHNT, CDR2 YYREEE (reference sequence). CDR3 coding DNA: TGTGCCAGCAGCTCTGGGCGGGACAGGGGAAACTATGGCTACACCTTC. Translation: CASSSGRDRGNYGYTF.

In DNA form, the CDR3 reads TGTGCCAGCAGCAACCCGAATAGCGGGGGGCCCTTTAACACCGGGGAGCTGTTTTTT. Translated: CASSNPNSGGPFNTGELFF. V is TRBV7-9 and J is TRBJ2-2, with 10 bases matching TRBD2. The CDR3 length is 19 residues. V shed 5 bases and J 2 bases; nucleotides not matched to a gene: 14. Germline CDR1 and CDR2: SEHNR and FQNEAQ (reference sequence). Based on the CDR3 plus reference TRBV7-9 and TRBJ2-2, the full variable domain is DTGVSQNPRHKITKRGQNVTFRCDPISEHNRLYWYRQTLGQGPEFLTYFQNEAQLEKSRLLSDRFSAERPKGSFSTLEIQRTEQGDSAMYLCASSNPNSGGPFNTGELFFGEGSRLTVL.

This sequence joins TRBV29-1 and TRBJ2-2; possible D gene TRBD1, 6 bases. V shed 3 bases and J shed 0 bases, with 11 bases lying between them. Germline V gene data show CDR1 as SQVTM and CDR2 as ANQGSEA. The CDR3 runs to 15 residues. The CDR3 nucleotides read TGCAGCGTTGAGGGCTGGACAGCGAACACCGGGGAGCTGTTTTTT. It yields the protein CSVEGWTANTGELFF.

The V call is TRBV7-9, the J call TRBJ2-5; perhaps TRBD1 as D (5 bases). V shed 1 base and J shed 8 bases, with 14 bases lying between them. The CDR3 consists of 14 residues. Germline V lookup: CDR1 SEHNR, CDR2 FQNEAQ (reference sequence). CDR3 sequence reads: CASSLVQGLSTQYF. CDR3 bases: TGTGCCAGCAGCTTAGTGCAGGGTTTAAGTACCCAGTACTTC.

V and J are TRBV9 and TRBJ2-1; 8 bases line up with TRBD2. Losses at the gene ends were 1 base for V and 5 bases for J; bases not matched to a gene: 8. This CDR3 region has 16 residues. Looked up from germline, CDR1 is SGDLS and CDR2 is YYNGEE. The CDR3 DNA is TGTGCCAGCAGCGTAAGGCCAGTGCGGGGGGACAATGAGCAGTTCTTC. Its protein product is CASSVRPVRGDNEQFF.

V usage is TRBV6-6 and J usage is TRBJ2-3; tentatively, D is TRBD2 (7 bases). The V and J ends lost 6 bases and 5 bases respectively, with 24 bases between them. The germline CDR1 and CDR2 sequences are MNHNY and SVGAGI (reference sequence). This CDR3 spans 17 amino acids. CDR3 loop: CASRRPLSGGAEDTQYF. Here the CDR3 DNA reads TGTGCCAGCAGGCGACCTCTGAGTGGGGGGGCGGAAGATACGCAGTATTTT.

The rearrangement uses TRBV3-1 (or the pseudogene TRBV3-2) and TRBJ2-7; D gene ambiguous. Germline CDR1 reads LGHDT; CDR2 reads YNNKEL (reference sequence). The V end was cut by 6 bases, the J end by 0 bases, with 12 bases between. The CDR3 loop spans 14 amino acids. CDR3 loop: CASSHGTGSYEQYF. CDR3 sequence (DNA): TGTGCCAGCAGTCACGGTACGGGCTCCTACGAGCAGTACTTC.

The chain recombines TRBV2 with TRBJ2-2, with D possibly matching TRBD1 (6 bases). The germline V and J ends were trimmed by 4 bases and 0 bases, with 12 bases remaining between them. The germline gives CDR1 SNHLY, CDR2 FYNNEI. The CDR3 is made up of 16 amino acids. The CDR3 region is CASSASGTSNTGELFF. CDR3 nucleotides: TGTGCCAGCAGTGCCTCCGGGACATCGAACACCGGGGAGCTGTTTTTT.

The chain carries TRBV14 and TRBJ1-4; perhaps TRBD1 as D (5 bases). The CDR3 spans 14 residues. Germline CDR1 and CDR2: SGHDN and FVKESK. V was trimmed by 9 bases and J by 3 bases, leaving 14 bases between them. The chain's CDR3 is CARGGGVPNEKLFF. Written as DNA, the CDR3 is TGTGCCAGGGGGGGAGGGGTACCTAATGAAAAACTGTTTTTT. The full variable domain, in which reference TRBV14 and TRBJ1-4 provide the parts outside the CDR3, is EAGVTQFPSHSVIEKGQTVTLRCDPISGHDNLYWYRRVMGKEIKFLLHFVKESKQDESGMPNNRFLAERTGGTYSTLKVQPAELEDSGVYFCARGGGVPNEKLFFGSGTQLSVL.

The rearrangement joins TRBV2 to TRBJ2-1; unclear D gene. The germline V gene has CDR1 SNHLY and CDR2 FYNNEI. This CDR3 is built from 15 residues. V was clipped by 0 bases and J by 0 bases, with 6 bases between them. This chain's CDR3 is CASSEAERSYNEQFF. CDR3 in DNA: TGTGCCAGCAGTGAAGCGGAGCGCTCCTACAATGAGCAGTTCTTC.

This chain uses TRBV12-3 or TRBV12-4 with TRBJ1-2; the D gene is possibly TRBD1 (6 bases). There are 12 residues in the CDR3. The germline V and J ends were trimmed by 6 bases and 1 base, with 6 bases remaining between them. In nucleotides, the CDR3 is TGTGCCAGCAGCAGGGGTAACTATGGCTACACCTTC. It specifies CASSRGNYGYTF.

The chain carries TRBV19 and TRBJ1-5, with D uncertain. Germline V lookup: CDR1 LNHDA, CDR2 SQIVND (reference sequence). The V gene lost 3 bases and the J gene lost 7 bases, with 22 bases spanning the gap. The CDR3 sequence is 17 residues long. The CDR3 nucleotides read TGTGCCAGTAGTATGCCACTAGTCACCTCGCGCGGACAGCCCCAGCATTTT. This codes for CASSMPLVTSRGQPQHF. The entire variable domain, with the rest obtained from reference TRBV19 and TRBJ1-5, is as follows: DGGITQSPKYLFRKEGQNVTLSCEQNLNHDAMYWYRQDPGQGLRLIYYSQIVNDFQKGDIAEGYSVSREKKESFPLTVTSAQKNPTAFYLCASSMPLVTSRGQPQHFGDGTRLSIL.

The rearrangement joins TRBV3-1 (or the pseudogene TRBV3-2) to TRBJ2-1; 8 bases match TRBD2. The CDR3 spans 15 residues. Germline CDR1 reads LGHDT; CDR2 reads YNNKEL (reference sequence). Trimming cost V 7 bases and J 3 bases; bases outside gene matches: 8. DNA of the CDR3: TGTGCCAGCACCTCGAGCGGGGGTATCTACAATGAGCAGTTCTTC. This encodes CASTSSGGIYNEQFF.

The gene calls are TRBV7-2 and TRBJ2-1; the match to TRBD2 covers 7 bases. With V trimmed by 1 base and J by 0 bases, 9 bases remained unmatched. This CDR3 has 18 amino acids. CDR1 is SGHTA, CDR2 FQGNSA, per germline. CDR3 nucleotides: TGTGCCAGCAGCTTAGGTCGGTGGGGGGGGAGCTCCTACAATGAGCAGTTCTTC. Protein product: CASSLGRWGGSSYNEQFF.

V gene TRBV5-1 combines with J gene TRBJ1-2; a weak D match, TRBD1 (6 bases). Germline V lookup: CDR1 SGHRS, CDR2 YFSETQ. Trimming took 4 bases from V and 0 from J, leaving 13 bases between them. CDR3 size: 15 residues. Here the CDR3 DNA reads TGCGCCAGCAGCATCAGGGGCCAACCTAACTATGGCTACACCTTC. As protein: CASSIRGQPNYGYTF.

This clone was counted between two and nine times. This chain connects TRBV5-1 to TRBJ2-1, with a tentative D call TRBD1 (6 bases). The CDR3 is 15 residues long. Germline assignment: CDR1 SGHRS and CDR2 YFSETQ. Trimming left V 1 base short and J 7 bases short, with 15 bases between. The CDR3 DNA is TGCGCCAGCAGCTTGAACAGGGTTACCGAGAATGAGCAGTTCTTC. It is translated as CASSLNRVTENEQFF. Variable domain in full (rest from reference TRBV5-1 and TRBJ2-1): KAGVTQTPRYLIKTRGQQVTLSCSPISGHRSVSWYQQTPGQGLQFLFEYFSETQRNKGNFPGRFSGRQFSNSRSEMNVSTLELGDSALYLCASSLNRVTENEQFFGPGTRLTVL.

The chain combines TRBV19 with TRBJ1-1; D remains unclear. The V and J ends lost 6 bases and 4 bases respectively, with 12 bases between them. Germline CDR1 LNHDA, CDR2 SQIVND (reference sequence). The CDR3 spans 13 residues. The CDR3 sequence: CASRYPPSTEAFF. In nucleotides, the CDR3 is TGTGCCAGTAGGTACCCGCCGAGCACTGAAGCTTTCTTT. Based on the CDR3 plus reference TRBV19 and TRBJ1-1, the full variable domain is DGGITQSPKYLFRKEGQNVTLSCEQNLNHDAMYWYRQDPGQGLRLIYYSQIVNDFQKGDIAEGYSVSREKKESFPLTVTSAQKNPTAFYLCASRYPPSTEAFFGQGTRLTVV.

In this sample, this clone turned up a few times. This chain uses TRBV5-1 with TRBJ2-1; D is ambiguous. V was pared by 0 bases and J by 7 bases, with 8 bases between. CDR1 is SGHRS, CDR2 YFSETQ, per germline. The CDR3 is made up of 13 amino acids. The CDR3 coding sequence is TGCGCCAGCAGCTTGGATCAGGTGAATGAGCAGTTCTTC. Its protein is CASSLDQVNEQFF.

CDR3 residues: CASSPARSSYNEQFF. CDR3 coding DNA: TGTGCCAGCAGCCCTGCTAGGTCCTCCTACAATGAGCAGTTCTTC. The chain carries TRBV3-1 (or the pseudogene TRBV3-2) and TRBJ2-1; no clear D. V dropped 4 bases and J dropped 0 bases, with 10 bases sitting between them. The CDR3 runs to 15 residues. CDR1 and CDR2 (germline): LGHDT, YNNKEL (reference sequence).

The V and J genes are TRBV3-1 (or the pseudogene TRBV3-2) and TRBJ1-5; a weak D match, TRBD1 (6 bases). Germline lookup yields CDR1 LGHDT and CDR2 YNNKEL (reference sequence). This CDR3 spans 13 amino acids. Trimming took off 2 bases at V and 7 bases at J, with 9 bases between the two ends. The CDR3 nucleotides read TGTGCCAGCAGCCAATCCACAGGGCAGCCCCAGCATTTT. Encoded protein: CASSQSTGQPQHF.

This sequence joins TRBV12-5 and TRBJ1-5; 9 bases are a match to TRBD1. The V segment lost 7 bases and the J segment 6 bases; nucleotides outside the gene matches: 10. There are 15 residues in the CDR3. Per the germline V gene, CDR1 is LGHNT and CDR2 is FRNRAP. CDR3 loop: CASEPGQGLVQPQHF. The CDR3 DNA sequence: TGTGCTAGTGAACCGGGACAGGGCTTAGTTCAGCCCCAGCATTTT.

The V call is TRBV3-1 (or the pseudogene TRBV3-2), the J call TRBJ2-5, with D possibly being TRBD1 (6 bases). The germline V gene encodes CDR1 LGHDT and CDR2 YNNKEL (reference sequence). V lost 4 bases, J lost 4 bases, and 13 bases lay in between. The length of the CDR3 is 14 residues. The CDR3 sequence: CASSPRGGGETQYF. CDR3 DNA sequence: TGTGCCAGCAGCCCTCGAGGGGGTGGAGAGACCCAGTACTTC.

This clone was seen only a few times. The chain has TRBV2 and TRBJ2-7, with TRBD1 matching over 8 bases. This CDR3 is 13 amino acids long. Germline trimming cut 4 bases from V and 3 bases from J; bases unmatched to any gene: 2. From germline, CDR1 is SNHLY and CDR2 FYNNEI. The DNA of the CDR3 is TGTGCCAGCAGTGGGGACAGGAACTACGAGCAGTACTTC. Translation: CASSGDRNYEQYF.